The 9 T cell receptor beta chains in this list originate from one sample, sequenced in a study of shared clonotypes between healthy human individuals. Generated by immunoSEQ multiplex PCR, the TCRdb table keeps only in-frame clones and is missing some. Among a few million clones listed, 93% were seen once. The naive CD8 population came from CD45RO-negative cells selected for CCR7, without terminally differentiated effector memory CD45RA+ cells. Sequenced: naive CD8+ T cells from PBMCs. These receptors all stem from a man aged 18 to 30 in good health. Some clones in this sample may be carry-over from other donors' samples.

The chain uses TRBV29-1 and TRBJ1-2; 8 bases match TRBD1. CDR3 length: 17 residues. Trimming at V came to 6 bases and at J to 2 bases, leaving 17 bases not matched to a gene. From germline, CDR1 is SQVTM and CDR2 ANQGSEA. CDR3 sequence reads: CSVGSRGRSGRNYGYTF. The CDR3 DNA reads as TGCAGCGTCGGTTCCAGGGGGCGATCGGGAAGGAACTATGGCTACACCTTC.

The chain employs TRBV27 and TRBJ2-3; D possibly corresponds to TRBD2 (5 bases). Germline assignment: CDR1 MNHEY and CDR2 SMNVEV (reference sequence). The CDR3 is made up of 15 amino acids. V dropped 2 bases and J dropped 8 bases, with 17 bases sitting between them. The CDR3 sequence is CASSLGITSLGTQYF. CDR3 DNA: TGTGCCAGCAGTTTAGGGATTACTAGTCTAGGTACGCAGTATTTT.

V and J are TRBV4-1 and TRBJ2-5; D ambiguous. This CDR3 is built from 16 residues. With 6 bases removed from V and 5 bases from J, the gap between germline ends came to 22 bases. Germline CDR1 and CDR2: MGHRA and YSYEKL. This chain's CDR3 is CASRRASTAEAETQYF. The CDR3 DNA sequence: TGCGCCAGCAGAAGGGCTTCGACGGCCGAAGCGGAGACCCAGTACTTC.

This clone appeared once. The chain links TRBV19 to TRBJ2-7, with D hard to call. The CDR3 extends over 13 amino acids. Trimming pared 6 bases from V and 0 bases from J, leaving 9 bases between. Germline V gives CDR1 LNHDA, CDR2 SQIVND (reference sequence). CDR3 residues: CASRESTSYEQYF. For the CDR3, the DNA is TGTGCCAGTAGAGAAAGTACCTCCTACGAGCAGTACTTC.

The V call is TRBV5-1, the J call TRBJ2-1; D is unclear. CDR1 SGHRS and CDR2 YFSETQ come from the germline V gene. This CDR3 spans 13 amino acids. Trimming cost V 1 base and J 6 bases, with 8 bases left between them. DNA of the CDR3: TGCGCCAGCAGCTTGTTTTTATCCAATGAGCAGTTCTTC. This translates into CASSLFLSNEQFF.

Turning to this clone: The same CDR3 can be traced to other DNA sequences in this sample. CDR3: CASSSGLSYEQYF. DNA of the CDR3: TGTGCCAGTAGTTCGGGACTCAGCTACGAGCAGTACTTC. The chain couples TRBV19 to TRBJ2-7; possible D gene TRBD2, 6 bases. V dropped 5 bases and J dropped 3 bases, with 11 bases sitting between them. Germline lookup yields CDR1 LNHDA and CDR2 SQIVND (reference sequence). The CDR3 spans 13 residues.

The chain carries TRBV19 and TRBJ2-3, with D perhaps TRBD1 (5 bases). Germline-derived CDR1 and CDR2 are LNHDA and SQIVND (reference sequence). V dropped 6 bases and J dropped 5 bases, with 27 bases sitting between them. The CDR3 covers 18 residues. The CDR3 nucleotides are TGTGCCAGTAGGTGGTCCTGGGGCAACCCCCTCCTCGGAGATACGCAGTATTTT. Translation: CASRWSWGNPLLGDTQYF.

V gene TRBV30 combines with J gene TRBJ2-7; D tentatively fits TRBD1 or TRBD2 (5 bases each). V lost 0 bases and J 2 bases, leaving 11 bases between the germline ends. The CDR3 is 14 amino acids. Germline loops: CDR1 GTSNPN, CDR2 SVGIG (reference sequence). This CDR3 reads CAWSVWDGPYEQYF. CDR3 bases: TGTGCCTGGAGTGTATGGGACGGGCCCTACGAGCAGTACTTC.

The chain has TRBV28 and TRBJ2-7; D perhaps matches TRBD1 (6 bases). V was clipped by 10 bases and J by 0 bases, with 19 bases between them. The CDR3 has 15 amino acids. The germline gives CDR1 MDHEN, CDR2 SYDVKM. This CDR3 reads CATRTVGQSSYEQYF. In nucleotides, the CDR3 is TGTGCCACCCGGACAGTCGGACAAAGCTCCTACGAGCAGTACTTC.